Following are 13 T cell receptor beta chains from one sample sequenced in a study of blood T cell repertoires in COVID-19. Produced via immunoSEQ multiplex PCR; TCRdb's table is partial and in-frame only. Of 140,000 to 150,000 clones in the sample, about 80% were seen once. Sequencing used PBMCs or T cells enriched from blood (not recorded which). Receptors were obtained from a woman between 45 and 60 years old who had recovered from COVID-19.

Many counts were recorded for this clone. The rearrangement links TRBV6-1 to TRBJ1-5, with D possibly matching TRBD1 (6 bases). Per the germline V gene, CDR1 is MNHNS and CDR2 is SASEGT. V was shortened by 0 bases and J by 0 bases, with 9 bases between the two germline ends. The CDR3 covers 16 residues. CDR3 region: CASSEADSYSNQPQHF. CDR3 DNA sequence: TGTGCCAGCAGTGAAGCGGACAGTTATAGCAATCAGCCCCAGCATTTT.

This rearrangement joins TRBV5-1 to TRBJ2-3, with TRBD2 matching over 10 bases. V lost 2 bases, J lost 3 bases, and 3 bases stayed unmatched. The CDR3 has 15 amino acids. The germline V gene encodes CDR1 SGHRS and CDR2 YFSETQ. The CDR3 DNA follows: TGCGCCAGCAGCTTTACTAGCGGGGTTACAGATACGCAGTATTTT. It encodes CASSFTSGVTDTQYF.

This clone was recorded a few times. The genes are TRBV10-2 and TRBJ1-5; no clear D. This CDR3 contains 15 residues. Trimming pared 4 bases from V and 4 bases from J, leaving 14 bases between. Germline V gene lookup returns CDR1 WSHSY and CDR2 SAAADI. CDR3 in amino acids: CASSVERALNQPQHF. In DNA, the CDR3 is TGCGCCAGCAGTGTAGAGAGGGCCCTTAATCAGCCCCAGCATTTT.

This chain links TRBV20-1 with TRBJ2-3; D is perhaps TRBD2 (6 bases). The CDR3 has 16 residues. Germline V lookup: CDR1 DFQATT, CDR2 SNEGSKA (reference sequence). V was pared by 3 bases and J by 2 bases, with 18 bases between. The CDR3 coding sequence is TGCAGTGCTAGTGTTTTTGGAGGGGTTTCCACAGATACGCAGTATTTT. Protein product: CSASVFGGVSTDTQYF.

The rearrangement joins TRBV5-5 to TRBJ1-4, with D maybe TRBD1 (5 bases). V was trimmed by 4 bases and J by 8 bases, leaving 18 bases between them. Germline loops: CDR1 SGHKS, CDR2 YYEKEE (reference sequence). There are 15 residues in the CDR3. CDR3 residues: CASSPEGRAGEKLFF. CDR3 nucleotides: TGTGCCAGCAGCCCGGAGGGCAGGGCTGGAGAAAAACTGTTTTTT.

V gene TRBV7-2 combines with J gene TRBJ2-2; no definite D call. Looked up from germline, CDR1 is SGHTA and CDR2 is FQGNSA. CDR3 length: 14 amino acids. Trimming stripped 3 bases from V and 0 bases from J, with 5 bases between. CDR3 loop: CASSFLANTGELFF. The CDR3 DNA reads as TGTGCCAGCAGCTTCTTAGCGAACACCGGGGAGCTGTTTTTT.

The V call is TRBV29-1, the J call TRBJ1-2, with D maybe TRBD1 (6 bases). V was pared by 4 bases and J by 4 bases, with 13 bases between. The germline CDR1 and CDR2 sequences are SQVTM and ANQGSEA. CDR3 length equals 13 residues. CDR3 sequence: CSVGLDRSYGYTF. CDR3 DNA: TGCAGCGTTGGACTCGACAGGTCCTATGGCTACACCTTC. The full variable domain, completed using reference TRBV29-1 and TRBJ1-2, is SAVISQKPSRDICQRGTSLTIQCQVDSQVTMMFWYRQQPGQSLTLIATANQGSEATYESGFVIDKFPISRPNLTFSTLTVSNMSPEDSSIYLCSVGLDRSYGYTFGSGTRLTVV.

The V call is TRBV6-5, the J call TRBJ2-7; no firm D call. V was trimmed by 5 bases and J by 1 base, leaving 12 bases between them. Germline V gives CDR1 MNHEY, CDR2 SVGAGI. The CDR3 covers 14 residues. The CDR3 loop is CASSPGRSSYEQYV. Here the CDR3 DNA reads TGTGCCAGCAGTCCCGGTCGGAGTTCCTACGAGCAGTACGTC.

Worth noting for this clone: Other DNA sequences within the sample encode an identical CDR3. The gene calls are TRBV30 and TRBJ1-2; 8 bases line up with TRBD1. Trimming removed 2 bases from V and 4 bases from J; junction bases left unmatched: 3. From germline, CDR1 is GTSNPN and CDR2 SVGIG (reference sequence). The length of the CDR3 is 13 residues. CDR3 loop: CAWSRDRPYGYTF. In nucleotides, the CDR3 is TGTGCCTGGAGTAGGGACAGGCCCTATGGCTACACCTTC.

V is TRBV24-1 and J is TRBJ2-5; a weak D match, TRBD1 (5 bases). The germline CDR1 and CDR2 sequences are KGHDR and SFDVKD. The CDR3 has 12 amino acids. With 3 bases removed from V and 5 bases from J, the gap between germline ends came to 6 bases. The DNA for the CDR3 is TGTGCCACCAGTGATCACAGGGAGACCCAGTACTTC. Amino acid sequence: CATSDHRETQYF.

The genes are TRBV4-2 and TRBJ2-2; a weak D match, TRBD2 (5 bases). V gave up 2 bases and J gave up 7 bases, with 8 bases separating them. CDR1 and CDR2 from the germline V gene are LGHNA and YNFKEQ. The CDR3 length is 13 residues. The DNA of the CDR3 is TGTGCCAGCAGCCAATTCGGGGACGGGGAGCTGTTTTTT. This codes for CASSQFGDGELFF.

This chain connects TRBV5-1 to TRBJ1-1; no definite D call. Trimming left V 4 bases short and J 5 bases short, with 15 bases between. CDR1 is SGHRS and CDR2 is YFSETQ in the germline V gene. CDR3 size: 14 residues. The CDR3 spells CASSTDADWTEAFF. The CDR3 bases are TGCGCCAGCAGCACCGACGCCGACTGGACTGAAGCTTTCTTT. The full variable domain, in which reference TRBV5-1 and TRBJ1-1 provide the parts outside the CDR3, is KAGVTQTPRYLIKTRGQQVTLSCSPISGHRSVSWYQQTPGQGLQFLFEYFSETQRNKGNFPGRFSGRQFSNSRSEMNVSTLELGDSALYLCASSTDADWTEAFFGQGTRLTVV.

V and J are TRBV28 and TRBJ1-5; 7 positions agree with TRBD1. The CDR3 contains 14 residues. The V and J ends lost 10 bases and 3 bases, in that order; junction bases with no gene match: 9. The V gene's germline CDR1 is MDHEN and CDR2 SYDVKM. The CDR3, as DNA: TGTGCCATCGCATGGGGACAGCACAATCAGCCCCAGCATTTT. This gives the protein CAIAWGQHNQPQHF.